Below, 2 T cell receptor beta chains from the same sample are listed, as sequenced in a study of cytomegalovirus exposure and HLA in healthy donors. Vbeta (60) and Jbeta (13) primers were used in the PCR. Only in-frame clones appear in the TCRdb table, and some are missing; sequencing was by immunoSEQ multiplex PCR. This sample has about 180,000 clones, with more than 60% found just once. Sequenced sample: PBMCs. Source of these receptors: an older woman in good health and CMV-seropositive.

The chain joins TRBV27 to TRBJ2-1; 10 bases align to TRBD2. The germline CDR1 and CDR2 sequences are MNHEY and SMNVEV (reference sequence). The CDR3 length is 16 residues. V trimming: 8 bases; J trimming: 8 bases; junction bases outside the gene matches: 15. In DNA, the CDR3 is TGTGCCAGCCGCCCCACGCAACTAGCGGGAAGAGATGAGCAGTTCTTC. Its protein is CASRPTQLAGRDEQFF.

This clone occurred once. The genes are TRBV30 and TRBJ2-2; 10 bases agree with TRBD1. Germline-derived CDR1 and CDR2 are GTSNPN and SVGIG (reference sequence). J was trimmed by 5 bases and V by 4 bases; bases with no gene match: 4. This CDR3 spans 14 amino acids. DNA of the CDR3: TGTGCCTGGAAACGGACAGGGGGGACCGGGGAGCTGTTTTTT. Its translation: CAWKRTGGTGELFF. Drawing the rest from reference TRBV30 and TRBJ2-2, the complete variable domain is SQTIHQWPATLVQPVGSPLSLECTVEGTSNPNLYWYRQAAGRGLQLLFYSVGIGQISSEVPQNLSASRPQDRQFILSSKKLLLSDSGFYLCAWKRTGGTGELFFGEGSRLTVL.